The clone carrying this T cell receptor beta chain showed up just once. This sample stems from a study of T cell responses to AZD1222 COVID-19 vaccine. Only in-frame clones appear in the TCRdb table, and some are missing; sequencing was by immunoSEQ multiplex PCR. The table records some 87,000 clones, 85% to 90% of them present only once. V lost 0 bases to trimming and J lost 4 bases, with 10 bases between them. Germline lookup yields CDR1 SGHRS and CDR2 YFSETQ. The CDR3 contains 14 residues. This chain connects TRBV5-1 to TRBJ2-5; D remains ambiguous. Sequenced here: peripheral blood, sampled on day 0 of AZD1222 vaccination. The sequence derives from an adult in good health. The CDR3 spells CASSLALMGETQYF. CDR3 sequence (DNA): TGCGCCAGCAGCTTGGCGTTAATGGGAGAGACCCAGTACTTC.